The 31 T cell receptor beta chains below come from one sample, sequenced in a study of identical twins. TCRdb reprocessed the 5' RACE reads via MiXCR and lists one record per CDR3 protein. In the table there are 750,000 to 950,000 distinct CDR3 sequences, roughly an eighth of which are singletons. These same records also appear under a second study, on yellow fever vaccine responses in identical twins.

The sequenced sample consisted of PBMCs. The origin of the receptors is a woman under 30 in good health.

The chain couples TRBV24-1 to TRBJ1-5; TRBD1 matches at 7 bases. The CDR3 spans 15 residues. Per germline, CDR1 KGHDR and CDR2 SFDVKD. J gave up 6 bases and V 3 bases, and 7 bases lay outside the gene matches. The DNA for the CDR3 is TGTGCCACCAGTGATGGGACAGCAGGGGTTCAGCCCCAGCATTTT. As protein: CATSDGTAGVQPQHF.

This clonotype has just a few counts. V and J are TRBV7-6 and TRBJ2-3; 13 positions match TRBD2. Germline V gene lookup returns CDR1 SGHVS and CDR2 FNYEAQ. CDR3 length: 17 residues. With 5 bases clipped from V and 7 bases from J, the junction kept 12 bases outside the gene matches. The CDR3 bases are TGTGCCAGCAGCCCCGACAGTACTAGCGGGAGGGGAAATACGCAGTATTTT. It codes for CASSPDSTSGRGNTQYF. The full variable domain, in which reference TRBV7-6 and TRBJ2-3 provide the parts outside the CDR3, is GAGVSQSPRYKVTKRGQDVALRCDPISGHVSLYWYRQALGQGPEFLTYFNYEAQQDKSGLPNDRFSAERPEGSISTLTIQRTEQRDSAMYRCASSPDSTSGRGNTQYFGPGTRLTVL.

This clonotype was counted only a few times. The chain links TRBV12-3 or TRBV12-4 to TRBJ2-1, with D tentatively TRBD2 (6 bases). The CDR3 length is 15 residues. V lost 6 bases and J lost 10, with 22 bases in between. The CDR3 region is CASRRPSGGSKEQFF. The CDR3 nucleotides read TGTGCCAGCAGACGCCCTTCTGGAGGGTCTAAGGAGCAGTTCTTC.

There are a few counts of this clonotype. V and J are TRBV3-1 and TRBJ1-2; no clear D gene. V lost 1 base and J lost 4, with 10 bases in between. The CDR3 contains 14 residues. Germline loops: CDR1 LGHDT, CDR2 YNNKEL (reference sequence). As DNA, the CDR3 is TGTGCCAGCAGCCAAGCACTGGGCGTCTATGGCTACACCTTC. This encodes CASSQALGVYGYTF.

This clonotype has more than one count but fewer than ten. J is TRBJ2-1 and V is TRBV3-1; 7 positions agree with TRBD1. J gave up 6 bases and V 3 bases, and 8 bases lay outside the gene matches. Germline V CDR1 and CDR2: LGHDT, YNNKEL (reference sequence). This CDR3 comprises 15 residues. CDR3 nucleotides: TGTGCCAGCAGCCACCGGGACAGAGGGGGCAATGAGCAGTTCTTC. Translation gives CASSHRDRGGNEQFF.

This chain uses TRBV20-1 with TRBJ2-7; TRBD2 matches at 16 bases. The V segment lost 5 bases and the J segment 5 bases; nucleotides outside the gene matches: 9. This CDR3 spans 16 amino acids. Germline CDR1 DFQATT, CDR2 SNEGSKA (reference sequence). The CDR3 nucleotides are TGCAGTGCTGCTCCCGGGACTAGCGGGAGGGTCCACGAGCAGTACTTC. Translated, it gives CSAAPGTSGRVHEQYF.

A few counts support this clonotype. The chain links TRBV20-1 to TRBJ2-7, with 7 bases fitting TRBD1. This CDR3 has 14 residues. The V gene's germline CDR1 is DFQATT and CDR2 SNEGSKA (reference sequence). J gave up 3 bases and V 5 bases, and 10 bases lay outside the gene matches. CDR3 sequence (DNA): TGCAGTGCTCTATACTCCAGGGGGAGCTACGAGCAGTACTTC. This encodes CSALYSRGSYEQYF.

In this sample, this clonotype turned up a few times. This chain links TRBV12-5 with TRBJ2-7; 11 positions match TRBD2. This CDR3 has 18 amino acids. Trimming removed 0 bases from V and 6 bases from J; junction bases left unmatched: 13. Germline assignment: CDR1 LGHNT and CDR2 FRNRAP. CDR3 residues: CASGLVGLAGGPSAEQYF. Here the CDR3 DNA reads TGTGCTAGTGGTTTGGTCGGTCTAGCGGGAGGACCGTCGGCCGAGCAGTACTTC.

The rearrangement links TRBV20-1 to TRBJ2-3; 13 nucleotides agree with TRBD2. Trimming at V came to 6 bases and at J to 3 bases, leaving 6 bases not matched to a gene. CDR1 is DFQATT and CDR2 is SNEGSKA in the germline V gene (reference sequence). This CDR3 region has 15 residues. The CDR3 sequence: CSAGTSGDGTDTQYF. The DNA for the CDR3 is TGCAGTGCAGGGACTAGCGGGGATGGTACAGATACGCAGTATTTT.

This chain connects TRBV6-2 or TRBV6-3 to TRBJ2-2; the D gene is possibly TRBD2 (6 bases). This CDR3 contains 14 residues. V was clipped by 8 bases and J by 5 bases, with 15 bases between them. Germline V lookup: CDR1 MNHEY, CDR2 SVGEGT. In DNA, the CDR3 is TGTGCCAGCGGGGGACTCCCGGGGACCGGGGAGCTGTTTTTT. Translation gives CASGGLPGTGELFF.

The chain carries TRBV2 and TRBJ2-1; D is undetermined. CDR3 size: 13 residues. CDR1 SNHLY and CDR2 FYNNEI come from the germline V gene. Between the trimmed V and J ends, which lost 7 bases and 0 bases, there was a span of 7 bases. CDR3 in amino acids: CASMTSSYNEQFF. CDR3 nucleotide sequence: TGTGCCAGCATGACGAGCTCCTACAATGAGCAGTTCTTC.

This clonotype has only a few counts. The chain recombines TRBV11-2 with TRBJ1-1, with 7 bases lining up with TRBD1. The CDR3 covers 16 residues. Germline lookup yields CDR1 SGHAT and CDR2 FQNNGV. V lost 3 bases and J lost 8; bases outside the gene matches: 15. This CDR3 is CASSFVIGGGGKEAFF. Written as DNA, the CDR3 is TGTGCCAGCAGCTTTGTTATAGGGGGCGGGGGTAAGGAAGCTTTCTTT.

This clonotype was counted between two and nine times. The rearrangement links TRBV14 to TRBJ2-7; tentative D call: TRBD2 (6 bases). CDR1 SGHDN and CDR2 FVKESK come from the germline V gene. The CDR3 has 16 amino acids. Trimming shortened V by 4 bases and J by 5 bases, and 21 bases separated the two germline ends. This CDR3 reads CASSRVYSGYWDEQYF. The CDR3 DNA follows: TGTGCCAGCAGCCGCGTATATAGCGGTTACTGGGACGAGCAGTACTTC.

The CDR3 DNA sequence: TGTGCCAGCAGCCAAGCGACAGACAGCAATCAGCCCCAGCATTTT. Protein sequence: CASSQATDSNQPQHF. V usage is TRBV4-2 and J usage is TRBJ1-5; tentatively, D is TRBD1 (5 bases). The CDR3 length is 15 residues. The ends were cut back, 1 base at V and 1 base at J, with 8 bases in the middle. Germline V gene lookup returns CDR1 LGHNA and CDR2 YNFKEQ.

This clonotype was counted between two and nine times. The CDR3 region has the DNA TGTGCCAGCAGTTACAGTAGCGGGAGGGCCGGTTTAAATGAGCAGTTCTTC. This codes for CASSYSSGRAGLNEQFF. This rearrangement joins TRBV6-5 to TRBJ2-1; 11 positions agree with TRBD2. Trimming at V came to 2 bases and at J to 7 bases, leaving 10 bases not matched to a gene. Germline CDR1 reads MNHEY; CDR2 reads SVGAGI. This CDR3 is 17 amino acids long.

This clonotype was recorded many times. This chain links TRBV6-5 with TRBJ1-1; the D gene is possibly TRBD1 (6 bases). Germline V gene sequence: CDR1 MNHEY, CDR2 SVGAGI. Trimming cost V 0 bases and J 6 bases, with 11 bases left between them. The CDR3 totals 14 residues. The CDR3 region has the DNA TGTGCCAGCAGTTACTCAGGGAAGGGGGCTGAAGCTTTCTTT. Its protein product is CASSYSGKGAEAFF.

The V call is TRBV5-1, the J call TRBJ1-3; perhaps TRBD1 as D (5 bases). V shed 5 bases and J shed 4 bases, with 16 bases lying between them. Germline V gene sequence: CDR1 SGHRS, CDR2 YFSETQ. The CDR3 runs 15 residues. The DNA of the CDR3 is TGCGCCAGCAGGCCGGGACCCAGCGGAGGAAACACCATATATTTT. Its translation is CASRPGPSGGNTIYF.

This clonotype was seen ten or more times. CDR3 residues: CASTSLGDSVVNEQFF. CDR3 bases: TGTGCCAGCACCTCCTTGGGGGACAGCGTTGTGAATGAGCAGTTCTTC. The gene calls are TRBV2 and TRBJ2-1, with TRBD1 matching over 7 bases. V was pared by 7 bases and J by 7 bases, with 16 bases of the junction left unmatched. Looked up from germline, CDR1 is SNHLY and CDR2 is FYNNEI. The CDR3 contains 16 residues.

V usage is TRBV10-3 and J usage is TRBJ2-1; D is perhaps TRBD2 (5 bases). This CDR3 region has 16 residues. Germline V gene lookup returns CDR1 ENHRY and CDR2 SYGVKD. Trimming stripped 0 bases from V and 9 bases from J, with 18 bases between. The CDR3 DNA is TGTGCCATCAGTGAGTCACGCCTGGACTCCGAGTGTGAGCAGTTCTTC. The encoded protein is CAISESRLDSECEQFF.

V and J are TRBV5-1 and TRBJ2-7; D is ambiguous. Germline CDR1 and CDR2: SGHRS and YFSETQ. V lost 0 bases and J lost 5, with 12 bases in between. The CDR3 is 14 residues long. The CDR3 DNA follows: TGCGCCAGCAGCTTGGTATCGGGCGGCGACGAGCAGTACTTC. Amino acids: CASSLVSGGDEQYF.

This clonotype appeared a few times. The genes are TRBV7-9 and TRBJ2-5; D perhaps matches TRBD1 (6 bases). The CDR3 is 15 residues long. From germline, CDR1 is SEHNR and CDR2 FQNEAQ (reference sequence). V lost 5 bases and J 2 bases, leaving 15 bases between the germline ends. The CDR3 spells CASSPLPGTQETQYF. For the CDR3, the DNA is TGTGCCAGCAGCCCCCTTCCGGGGACACAAGAGACCCAGTACTTC.

This chain connects TRBV4-1 to TRBJ2-5; the match to TRBD2 covers 10 bases. Trimming removed 5 bases from V and 7 bases from J; junction bases left unmatched: 19. Germline CDR1 MGHRA, CDR2 YSYEKL. CDR3 size: 18 residues. The CDR3 DNA reads TGCGCCAGCAGCTTCGGACTAGCGGATCAAGCGTTGGAAGGGACCCAGTACTTC. This translates into CASSFGLADQALEGTQYF.

This clonotype was counted at least ten times. This chain uses TRBV12-3 or TRBV12-4 with TRBJ1-4; weak D call: TRBD1 (5 bases). Trimming left V 6 bases short and J 8 bases short, with 10 bases between. The CDR3 runs to 12 residues. The CDR3 loop is CASRGRTEKLFF. The CDR3 bases are TGTGCCAGCAGGGGGCGAACGGAAAAACTGTTTTTT.

The chain recombines TRBV6-6 with TRBJ1-6, with D perhaps matching TRBD1 (6 bases). V lost 7 bases and J lost 13, with 23 bases in between. This CDR3 has 15 residues. The germline V gene encodes CDR1 MNHNY and CDR2 SVGAGI (reference sequence). The CDR3: CASNRVGTSVPPLHF. The CDR3 DNA reads TGTGCCAGCAACCGGGTCGGGACATCGGTACCGCCCCTCCACTTT.

The table lists this clonotype with a few counts. The CDR3 DNA is TGCAGTGCTAGATTCCAGAGCTCCTACGAGCAGTACTTC. Translated: CSARFQSSYEQYF. The rearrangement uses TRBV20-1 and TRBJ2-7, with D uncertain. Germline CDR1 reads DFQATT; CDR2 reads SNEGSKA (reference sequence). The CDR3 totals 13 residues. V was clipped by 2 bases and J by 0 bases, with 8 bases between them.

The chain uses TRBV18 and TRBJ2-7; D gene unclear. The CDR3 has 17 residues. Germline lookup yields CDR1 KGHSH and CDR2 LQKENI. V was shortened by 0 bases and J by 0 bases, with 15 bases between the two germline ends. The CDR3 bases are TGTGCCAGCTCACCACCTCGTCCAGGACCTAGCTCCTACGAGCAGTACTTC. Translated, it gives CASSPPRPGPSSYEQYF.

The chain combines TRBV11-2 with TRBJ2-1, with 9 nucleotides matching TRBD2. V shed 3 bases, J shed 8 bases, and the junction held 5 bases outside the gene matches. The CDR3 is 14 amino acids. Germline CDR1 SGHAT, CDR2 FQNNGV. Written as DNA, the CDR3 is TGTGCCAGCAGCTTGGGGACTAGCATCTATGAGCAGTTCTTC. This translates into CASSLGTSIYEQFF.

CDR3 DNA sequence: TGCGCCAGCACCCCCTTCGGCGGGGTCAGGGAATCGACTGGGGCCAACGTCCTGACTTTC. This translates into CASTPFGGVRESTGANVLTF. The chain recombines TRBV10-2 with TRBJ2-6; possibly TRBD2 for D (6 bases). The V gene lost 7 bases and the J gene lost 2 bases, with 27 bases spanning the gap. CDR1 is WSHSY and CDR2 is SAAADI in the germline V gene. This CDR3 spans 20 amino acids.

V is TRBV6-2 or TRBV6-3 and J is TRBJ2-1; TRBD1 is a possible D gene (6 bases). The CDR3 is made up of 15 amino acids. Germline lookup yields CDR1 MNHEY and CDR2 SVGEGT. The V and J ends lost 3 bases and 2 bases respectively, with 11 bases between them. DNA for the CDR3: TGTGCCAGCAGTTATCAGGGGTTACCCTACAATGAGCAGTTCTTC. It encodes CASSYQGLPYNEQFF.

The chain is built from TRBV6-6 and TRBJ2-7; TRBD2 matches at 10 bases. With 3 bases clipped from V and 7 bases from J, the junction kept 3 bases outside the gene matches. The CDR3 is 13 amino acids. The germline CDR1 and CDR2 sequences are MNHNY and SVGAGI (reference sequence). This chain's CDR3 is CASSYLAGEEQYF. The CDR3 bases are TGTGCCAGCAGTTATCTAGCGGGAGAAGAGCAGTACTTC.

This clonotype has ten or more counts. The V call is TRBV2, the J call TRBJ2-3; D uncertain. The CDR3 runs 15 residues. Trimming removed 7 bases at V and 0 bases at J, with 14 bases between. The germline V gene encodes CDR1 SNHLY and CDR2 FYNNEI. CDR3 DNA: TGTGCCAGCACTCCACGGGCAGCGAGCACAGATACGCAGTATTTT. It is translated as CASTPRAASTDTQYF.